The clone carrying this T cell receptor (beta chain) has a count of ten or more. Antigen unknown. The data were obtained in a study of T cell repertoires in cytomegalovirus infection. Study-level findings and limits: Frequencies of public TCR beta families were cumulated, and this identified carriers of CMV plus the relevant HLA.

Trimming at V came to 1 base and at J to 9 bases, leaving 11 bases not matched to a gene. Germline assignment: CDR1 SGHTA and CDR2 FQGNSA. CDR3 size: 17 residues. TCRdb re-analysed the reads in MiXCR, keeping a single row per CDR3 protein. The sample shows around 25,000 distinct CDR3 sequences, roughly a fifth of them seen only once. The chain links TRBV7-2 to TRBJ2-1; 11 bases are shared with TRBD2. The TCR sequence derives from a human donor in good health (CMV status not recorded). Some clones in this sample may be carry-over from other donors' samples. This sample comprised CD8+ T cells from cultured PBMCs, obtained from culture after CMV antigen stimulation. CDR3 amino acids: CASSLGRGLAGGGEQFF. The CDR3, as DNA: TGTGCCAGCAGCTTAGGACGGGGCCTAGCGGGAGGCGGTGAGCAGTTCTTC.